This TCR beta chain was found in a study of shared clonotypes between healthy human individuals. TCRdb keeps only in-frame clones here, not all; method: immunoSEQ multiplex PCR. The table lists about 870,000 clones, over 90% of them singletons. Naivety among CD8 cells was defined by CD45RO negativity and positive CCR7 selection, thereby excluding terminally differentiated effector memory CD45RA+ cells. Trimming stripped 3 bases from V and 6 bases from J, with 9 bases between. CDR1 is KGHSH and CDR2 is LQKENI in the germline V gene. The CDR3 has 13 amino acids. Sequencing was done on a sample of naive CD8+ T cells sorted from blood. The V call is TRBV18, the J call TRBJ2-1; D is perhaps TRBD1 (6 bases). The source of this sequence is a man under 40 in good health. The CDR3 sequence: CASSPGQTNEQFF. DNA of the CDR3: TGTGCCAGCTCACCCGGACAGACCAATGAGCAGTTCTTC.